Listed below are T cell receptor beta chains from one sample, sequenced in a study of T cells in localized non-small cell lung cancer. Clones were read by immunoSEQ multiplex PCR, and TCRdb kept only the in-frame ones, dropping some. There are under 50,000 clones in the sample; roughly 85% occur only once, and about 6% lies in the top ten. Sequenced here: peripheral blood mononuclear cells, sampled before any cancer treatment. These receptors all stem from a male donor at least 60 years old with stage II lung adenocarcinoma. CDR3s include the opening cysteine and the closing phenylalanine or tryptophan. D genes are given only for firm matches. Clone size is given for some rows only: seen once, a few or many times, or a class if the clone is expanded.

v_call	clone_size	d_call	j_call	cdr3_aa	cdr3_nt
TRBV4-1	-	-	TRBJ1-1	CASSPRSGFEAFF	TGCGCCAGCAGCCCGAGATCAGGGTTTGAAGCTTTCTTT
TRBV28	-	-	TRBJ1-5	CASSSSFGNQPQHF	TGTGCCAGCAGTTCCTCATTCGGGAATCAGCCCCAGCATTTT
TRBV6-1	-	TRBD1	TRBJ1-6	CASSRGQNNSPLHF	TGTGCCAGCAGTAGGGGACAGAATAATTCACCCCTCCACTTT
TRBV19	-	-	TRBJ1-5	CASSKIKPSNQPQHF	TGTGCCAGTAGTAAGATAAAGCCTAGCAATCAGCCCCAGCATTTT
TRBV5-1	few	TRBD2	TRBJ2-1	CASRLGGAAYNEQFF	TGCGCCAGCAGACTCGGGGGGGCCGCCTACAATGAGCAGTTCTTC
TRBV27	-	-	TRBJ2-3	CASRQRFTSTDTQYF	TGTGCCAGCAGGCAGCGGTTCACTAGCACAGATACGCAGTATTTT
TRBV19	-	-	TRBJ1-4	CASSKRWESTNEKLFF	TGTGCCAGTAGTAAACGTTGGGAGTCAACTAATGAAAAACTGTTTTTT
TRBV7-9	-	-	TRBJ2-4	CASSRGGVAKNIQYF	TGTGCCAGCAGCAGGGGGGGTGTAGCCAAAAACATTCAGTACTTC
TRBV29-1	-	-	TRBJ2-3	CSVDGVVGADTQYF	TGCAGCGTTGATGGAGTCGTGGGGGCAGATACGCAGTATTTT
TRBV28	-	-	TRBJ1-1	CASSYRQLRAFF	TGTGCCAGCAGTTACAGACAGCTCCGAGCTTTCTTT
TRBV19	-	TRBD2	TRBJ2-1	CASSILAGSTEQFF	TGTGCCAGTAGTATCCTAGCGGGATCTACTGAGCAGTTCTTC